Given below is one TCR beta chain in context. The antigen is unknown. These data come from a study of cytomegalovirus exposure and HLA in healthy donors. Study in general: Early released data had tens of millions of unique TCRs, all coming from HLA-typed donors. General study findings and limits: Relative to equally common others, HLA-associated TCR beta chains showed greater clonal expansion in a later analysis. Later analysis identified a missense DCLRE1C variant that was linked to TCR beta V- and J-gene trimming. In a later analysis, HLA-C alleles had the fewest associated TCRs, DRB1 alleles the most.

The CDR3 totals 14 residues. In germline, CDR1 is MNHEY, CDR2 SMNVEV (reference sequence). V was clipped by 3 bases and J by 8 bases, with 13 bases between them. Primers: 60 Vbeta forward and 13 Jbeta reverse. Sequenced by immunoSEQ multiplex PCR; TCRdb stores in-frame clones only, minus some. The sample comprises 110,000 to 150,000 clones, just under 85% of which are singletons, and around 9.7% rests with the top ten. What was sequenced was PBMCs. The clonotype comes from a woman in her fifties or sixties in good health and CMV-seropositive. V is TRBV27 and J is TRBJ1-4, with a possible D match to TRBD1 (6 bases). The CDR3 DNA follows: TGTGCCAGCAGTTTCCGGGGGGCTTGGGAAAAACTGTTTTTT. Its translation: CASSFRGAWEKLFF.